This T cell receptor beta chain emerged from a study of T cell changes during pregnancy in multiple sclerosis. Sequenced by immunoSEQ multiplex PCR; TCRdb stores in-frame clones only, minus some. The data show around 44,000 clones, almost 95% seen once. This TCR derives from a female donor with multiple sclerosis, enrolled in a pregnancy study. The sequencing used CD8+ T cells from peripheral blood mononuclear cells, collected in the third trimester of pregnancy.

CDR3 DNA: TGTGCCAGCAGCGTTACAGGGAATGGTGGCTACACCTTC. It encodes CASSVTGNGGYTF. The genes are TRBV9 and TRBJ1-2, with D perhaps TRBD1 (6 bases). Between the trimmed V and J ends, which lost 2 bases and 7 bases, there was a span of 12 bases. This CDR3 is 13 amino acids long. Germline V lookup: CDR1 SGDLS, CDR2 YYNGEE.